This passage covers 6 T cell receptor beta chains from one sample sequenced in a study of vaccination effects on CD4 cells after COVID-19. No cognate antigen is known for these TCRs. The culture ran for 10 days before CD4+ T cells were isolated. The participants, recipients of two vaccine doses, got either BNT162b2 or mRNA-1273. Some clones are missing from TCRdb's copy, which holds only in-frame ones; the method was immunoSEQ multiplex PCR. This table holds some 66,000 clones, over 75% found once. The sequencing used CD4+ T cells from PBMCs cultured without peptide, collected after COVID-19 vaccination. These receptors originate from a human donor who received a COVID-19 vaccine.

This clone was detected only once. The chain links TRBV2 to TRBJ2-7; TRBD1 aligns across 9 bases. Unmatched junction bases numbered 6, after V lost 5 bases and J lost 1 base. There are 15 residues in the CDR3. Germline V CDR1 and CDR2: SNHLY, FYNNEI. In DNA, the CDR3 is TGTGCCAGCAGTTTGGGACAGGGACCATCCTACGAGCAGTACGTC. The encoded protein is CASSLGQGPSYEQYV.

The J gene is TRBJ2-3, the V gene TRBV9; D uncertain. V dropped 4 bases and J dropped 2 bases, with 11 bases sitting between them. Germline V CDR1 and CDR2: SGDLS, YYNGEE. This CDR3 is built from 14 residues. The chain's CDR3 is CASSLGPFTDTQYF. For the CDR3, the DNA is TGTGCCAGCAGCCTCGGACCGTTCACAGATACGCAGTATTTT. Using reference TRBV9 and TRBJ2-3 for the parts outside the CDR3, the full variable domain is DSGVTQTPKHLITATGQRVTLRCSPRSGDLSVYWYQQSLDQGLQFLIQYYNGEERAKGNILERFSAQQFPDLHSELNLSSLELGDSALYFCASSLGPFTDTQYFGPGTRLTVL.

This sequence joins TRBV7-2 and TRBJ2-6; no reliable D call. The CDR3 has 15 amino acids. V lost 1 base to trimming and J lost 1 base, with 5 bases between them. Germline CDR1 SGHTA, CDR2 FQGNSA. CDR3 DNA sequence: TGTGCCAGCAGCTTAGTGGTATCTGGGGCCAACGTCCTGACTTTC. Protein: CASSLVVSGANVLTF.

The V gene is TRBV4-1, the J gene TRBJ2-2; D is perhaps TRBD1 (6 bases). The ends were cut back, 1 base at V and 7 bases at J, with 13 bases in the middle. CDR3 size: 15 residues. Germline assignment: CDR1 MGHRA and CDR2 YSYEKL. The CDR3 protein is CASSQGKGGDGELFF. CDR3 sequence (DNA): TGCGCCAGCAGCCAAGGGAAAGGGGGTGACGGGGAGCTGTTTTTT.

The J gene is TRBJ1-2, the V gene TRBV3-1 (or the pseudogene TRBV3-2); the D gene is possibly TRBD1 (5 bases). CDR3 length: 14 residues. Looked up from germline, CDR1 is LGHDT and CDR2 is YNNKEL (reference sequence). V lost 3 bases and J 0 bases, leaving 8 bases between the germline ends. The CDR3 loop is CASSQRGTNYGYTF. The DNA of the CDR3 is TGTGCCAGCAGCCAGCGGGGGACTAACTATGGCTACACCTTC.

The gene calls are TRBV7-2 and TRBJ1-6; D is ambiguous. This CDR3 spans 13 amino acids. The V end lost 5 bases, the J end lost 7 bases, and 9 bases lay between the germline ends. From germline, CDR1 is SGHTA and CDR2 FQGNSA. Here the CDR3 DNA reads TGTGCCAGCAGCCGAGAATCAAATTCACCCCTCCACTTT. Protein sequence: CASSRESNSPLHF.